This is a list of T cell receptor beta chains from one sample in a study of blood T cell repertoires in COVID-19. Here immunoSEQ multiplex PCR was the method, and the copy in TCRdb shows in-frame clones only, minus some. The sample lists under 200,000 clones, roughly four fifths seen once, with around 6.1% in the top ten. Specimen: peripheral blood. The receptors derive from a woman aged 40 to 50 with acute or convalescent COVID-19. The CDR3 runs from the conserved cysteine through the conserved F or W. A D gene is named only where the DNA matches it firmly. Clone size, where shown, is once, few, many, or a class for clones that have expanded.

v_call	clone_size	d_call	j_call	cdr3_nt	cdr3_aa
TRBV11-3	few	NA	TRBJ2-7	TGTGCCAGCAGCTTAGACTCGTCCCGGGCCTACGAGCAGTACTTC	CASSLDSSRAYEQYF
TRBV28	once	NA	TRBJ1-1	TGTGCCAGCAGTTTAAGCCGAGCTTTCTTT	CASSLSRAFF
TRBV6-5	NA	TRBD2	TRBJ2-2	TGTGCCAGCAGTTACATCGGGGGGTCCGGGGAGCTGTTTTTT	CASSYIGGSGELFF
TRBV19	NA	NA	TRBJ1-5	TGTGCCAGTAGTATGGTCGGGGGGGTACACCAGCCCCAGCATTTT	CASSMVGGVHQPQHF
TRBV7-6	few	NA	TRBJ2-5	TGTGCCAGCAGCCCAGGGGAGGGAGAGACCCAGTACTTC	CASSPGEGETQYF
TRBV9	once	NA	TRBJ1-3	TGTGCCAGCAGCGACCGGGACAAGGCCTCAAGTGGAAACACCATATATTTT	CASSDRDKASSGNTIYF
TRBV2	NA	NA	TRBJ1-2	TGTGCCAGCAGATATTTTCCGGTGGGAGGAGGCGGCTACACCTTC	CASRYFPVGGGGYTF
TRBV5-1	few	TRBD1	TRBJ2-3	TGCGCCAGCAGCCTAGGGACAGGGGGCACAGATACGCAGTATTTT	CASSLGTGGTDTQYF
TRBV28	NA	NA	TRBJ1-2	TGTGCCAGCAGTTTATCCAGGTCGTACTATGGCTACACCTTC	CASSLSRSYYGYTF
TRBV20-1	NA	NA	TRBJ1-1	TGCAGCCCACGCGTGAACACTGAAGCTTTCTTT	CSPRVNTEAFF
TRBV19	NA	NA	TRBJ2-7	TGTGCCAGTAGTATAGTAGGCGGGACCTACGAGCAGTACTTC	CASSIVGGTYEQYF
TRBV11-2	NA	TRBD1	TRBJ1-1	TGTGCCAGCAGCTTAGAATCCCCCGGGACAGAAAATTCGCAGGATGAAGCTTTCTTT	CASSLESPGTENSQDEAFF
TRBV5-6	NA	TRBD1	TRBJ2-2	TGTGCCAGCAGCTGGGACAGGGATACCGGGGAGCTGTTTTTT	CASSWDRDTGELFF
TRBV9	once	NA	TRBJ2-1	TGTGCCAGCAGCGTGAGCTACAATGAGCAGTTCTTC	CASSVSYNEQFF
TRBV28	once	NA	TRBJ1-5	TGTGCCAGCAGTCCTCTCGGGGGGGATCTCCATCAGCCCCAGCATTTT	CASSPLGGDLHQPQHF
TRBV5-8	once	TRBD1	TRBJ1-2	TGTGCCAGCAGCTTGGTTCGACAGGGGGCGAGGGGCTACACCTTC	CASSLVRQGARGYTF
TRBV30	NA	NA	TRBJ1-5	TGTGCCTGGAGTCCCAGTTACAATCAGCCCCAGCATTTT	CAWSPSYNQPQHF
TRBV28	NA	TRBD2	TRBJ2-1	TGTGCCAGCAGTTCTCCTAGCGGGACTGGTTACAATGAGCAGTTCTTC	CASSSPSGTGYNEQFF
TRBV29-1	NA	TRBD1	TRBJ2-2	TGCAGCGTTGAGGATGATGGACAGGGGAAAACCGGGGAGCTGTTTTTT	CSVEDDGQGKTGELFF
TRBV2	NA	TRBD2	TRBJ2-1	TGTGCCAGCAGTGGGACTAGCGGGAGGGGCAATGAGCAGTTCTTC	CASSGTSGRGNEQFF
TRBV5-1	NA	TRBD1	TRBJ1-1	TGCGCCAGCAGCTTGGGGTGGGACAGGGAGACTTTCTTT	CASSLGWDRETFF
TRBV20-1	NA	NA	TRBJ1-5	TGCAGTGCTAGTCGGAGTACCCATAGCAATCAGCCCCAGCATTTT	CSASRSTHSNQPQHF
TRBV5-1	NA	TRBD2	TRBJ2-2	TGCGCCAGCAGCGGGCTAGCGGGGGATGGTACCGGGGAGCTGTTTTTT	CASSGLAGDGTGELFF
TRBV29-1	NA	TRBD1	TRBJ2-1	TGCAGCGTTGGGGGATCCGGGACAGGAAGGCAGTTCTTC	CSVGGSGTGRQFF
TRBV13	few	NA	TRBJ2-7	TGTGCCAGCAGCCATCAGACAGAGATGGTTGAGGAGCAGTACTTC	CASSHQTEMVEEQYF
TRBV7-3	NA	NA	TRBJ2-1	TGTGCCAGCAGCCCCCTAGGGGAAAACAATGAGCAGTTCTTC	CASSPLGENNEQFF
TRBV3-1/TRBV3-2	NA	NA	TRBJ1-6	TGTGCCAGCAGTAATGCGAATTCACCCCTCCACTTT	CASSNANSPLHF
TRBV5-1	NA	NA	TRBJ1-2	TGCGCCAGCAGCTTGGGGGGGACAAACTATGGCTACACCTTC	CASSLGGTNYGYTF
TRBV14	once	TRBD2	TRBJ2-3	TGTGCCAGCAGCCAAGAAATCCTAGCGGGAGATACGCAGTATTTT	CASSQEILAGDTQYF
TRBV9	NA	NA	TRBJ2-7	TGTGCCAGCAGCGTAGGGGGGCCCAACTACGAGCAGTACTTC	CASSVGGPNYEQYF
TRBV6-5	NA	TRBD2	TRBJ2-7	TGTGCCAGCCGGAAGGCGGGAGAGGGCTCCTACGAGCAGTACTTC	CASRKAGEGSYEQYF
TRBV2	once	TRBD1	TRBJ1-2	TGTGCCAGCAGTCCATCGGGACAGGGTATAGGGGATGGCTACACCTTC	CASSPSGQGIGDGYTF
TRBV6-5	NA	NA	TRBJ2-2	TGTGCCAGCAGTAACCGGGTCCCCCTCCCGGGGGAGCTGTTTTTT	CASSNRVPLPGELFF